The 2 T cell receptor beta chains below come from one sample, sequenced in a study of blood T cell repertoires in COVID-19. The repertoire was sequenced with immunoSEQ multiplex PCR; TCRdb's copy has only in-frame clones and lacks some. The sample holds approximately 270,000 clones, around 85% seen once. Sequenced: PBMCs or T cells enriched from blood (not recorded which). The source of these receptors is a woman aged 50 to 60 who had recovered from COVID-19.

The chain is built from TRBV29-1 and TRBJ2-5; 9 bases map to TRBD2. V lost 7 bases, J lost 5 bases, and 14 bases stayed unmatched. This CDR3 is 15 amino acids long. Germline CDR1 is SQVTM and CDR2 is ANQGSEA. The CDR3 loop is CSGLVAGGPGETQYF. CDR3 coding DNA: TGCAGCGGATTAGTGGCGGGAGGGCCGGGGGAGACCCAGTACTTC. The variable domain in full, with the rest retrieved from reference TRBV29-1 and TRBJ2-5, is SAVISQKPSRDICQRGTSLTIQCQVDSQVTMMFWYRQQPGQSLTLIATANQGSEATYESGFVIDKFPISRPNLTFSTLTVSNMSPEDSSIYLCSGLVAGGPGETQYFGPGTRLLVL.

The gene calls are TRBV7-9 and TRBJ2-5; D call uncertain. CDR1 SEHNR and CDR2 FQNEAQ come from the germline V gene (reference sequence). The V end lost 4 bases, the J end lost 0 bases, and 9 bases lay between the germline ends. The CDR3 length is 14 residues. The CDR3 reads CASSSYRDQETQYF. In DNA, the CDR3 is TGTGCCAGCAGCTCCTACAGAGACCAAGAGACCCAGTACTTC. The full variable domain, rest sourced from reference TRBV7-9 and TRBJ2-5, is DTGVSQNPRHKITKRGQNVTFRCDPISEHNRLYWYRQTLGQGPEFLTYFQNEAQLEKSRLLSDRFSAERPKGSFSTLEIQRTEQGDSAMYLCASSSYRDQETQYFGPGTRLLVL.